This is a list of T cell receptor beta chains from one sample in a study of blood T cells in healthy people across ages. Each CDR3 protein gets one entry after TCRdb re-called the 5' RACE reads with MiXCR. This sample yields about 650,000 distinct CDR3 sequences, of which about 50% are seen a single time; about 13% belongs to the top ten. The sample was blood. These receptors all stem from a woman of 80 years or more in good health. The CDR3 runs from the conserved cysteine through the conserved F or W. Fields, in order: clone size, D gene, J gene, V gene, CDR3 length, CDR3 protein, CDR3 DNA. A D gene is named only where the DNA matches it firmly. A row's size may be missing; if present it is once, few, many or a size class.

clone_size: many; d_call: TRBD2; j_call: TRBJ2-3; v_call: TRBV2; cdr3_length: 15; cdr3_aa: CASSGRLAATDTQYF; cdr3_nt: TGTGCCAGCAGTGGGCGACTAGCGGCCACAGATACGCAGTATTTT
clone_size: .; d_call: .; j_call: TRBJ2-5; v_call: TRBV20-1; cdr3_length: 14; cdr3_aa: CSARGGQLSETQYF; cdr3_nt: TGCAGTGCTAGGGGTGGTCAGCTGTCAGAGACCCAGTACTTC
clone_size: .; d_call: .; j_call: TRBJ1-5; v_call: TRBV21-1; cdr3_length: 17; cdr3_aa: CASTPDRRRGSNQPQHF; cdr3_nt: TGTGCCAGCACTCCAGACAGGCGCCGCGGTAGCAATCAGCCCCAGCATTTT
clone_size: few; d_call: .; j_call: TRBJ2-5; v_call: TRBV5-5; cdr3_length: 14; cdr3_aa: CASSLGSGRETQYF; cdr3_nt: TGTGCCAGCAGCTTGGGTTCGGGTCGGGAGACCCAGTACTTC
clone_size: .; d_call: .; j_call: TRBJ1-2; v_call: TRBV10-3; cdr3_length: 12; cdr3_aa: CARGSENYGYTF; cdr3_nt: TGTGCCCGCGGGTCGGAAAACTATGGCTACACCTTC
clone_size: .; d_call: TRBD1; j_call: TRBJ2-5; v_call: TRBV27; cdr3_length: 13; cdr3_aa: CATGQVYGETQYF; cdr3_nt: TGTGCCACTGGACAGGTTTATGGAGAGACCCAGTACTTC
clone_size: few; d_call: .; j_call: TRBJ2-7; v_call: TRBV7-7; cdr3_length: 12; cdr3_aa: CASSLNYYEQYF; cdr3_nt: TGTGCTAGCAGCCTCAACTACTACGAGCAGTACTTC
clone_size: many; d_call: TRBD2; j_call: TRBJ2-3; v_call: TRBV7-9; cdr3_length: 14; cdr3_aa: CASSYSGSADTQYF; cdr3_nt: TGTGCCAGCAGCTATAGCGGGAGCGCAGATACGCAGTATTTT
clone_size: .; d_call: TRBD1; j_call: TRBJ2-5; v_call: TRBV11-3; cdr3_length: 13; cdr3_aa: CASRGQYGETQYF; cdr3_nt: TGTGCCAGCAGGGGACAGTACGGAGAGACCCAGTACTTC
clone_size: .; d_call: .; j_call: TRBJ1-2; v_call: TRBV27; cdr3_length: 13; cdr3_aa: CASTTVGGGGYTF; cdr3_nt: TGTGCCAGCACAACAGTCGGAGGAGGTGGCTACACCTTC
clone_size: few; d_call: .; j_call: TRBJ1-2; v_call: TRBV6-6; cdr3_length: 13; cdr3_aa: CASSTGGSSGYTF; cdr3_nt: TGTGCCAGCAGTACGGGGGGAAGTAGTGGCTACACCTTC
clone_size: .; d_call: TRBD1; j_call: TRBJ1-2; v_call: TRBV18; cdr3_length: 12; cdr3_aa: CASSVQGYGYTF; cdr3_nt: TGTGCCAGCTCGGTACAGGGGTATGGCTACACCTTC
clone_size: .; d_call: .; j_call: TRBJ2-5; v_call: TRBV7-9; cdr3_length: 14; cdr3_aa: CASSLVVSQETQYF; cdr3_nt: TGTGCCAGCAGCTTAGTCGTCAGTCAAGAGACCCAGTACTTC
clone_size: .; d_call: .; j_call: TRBJ1-5; v_call: TRBV24-1; cdr3_length: 19; cdr3_aa: CATSEGDESDLGSNQPQHF; cdr3_nt: TGTGCCACCAGTGAAGGCGACGAGAGTGACCTTGGGAGCAATCAGCCCCAGCATTTT
clone_size: .; d_call: TRBD2; j_call: TRBJ2-6; v_call: TRBV6-5; cdr3_length: 16; cdr3_aa: CASSYERGAGANVLTF; cdr3_nt: TGTGCCAGCAGTTACGAGCGGGGGGCTGGGGCCAACGTCCTGACTTTC